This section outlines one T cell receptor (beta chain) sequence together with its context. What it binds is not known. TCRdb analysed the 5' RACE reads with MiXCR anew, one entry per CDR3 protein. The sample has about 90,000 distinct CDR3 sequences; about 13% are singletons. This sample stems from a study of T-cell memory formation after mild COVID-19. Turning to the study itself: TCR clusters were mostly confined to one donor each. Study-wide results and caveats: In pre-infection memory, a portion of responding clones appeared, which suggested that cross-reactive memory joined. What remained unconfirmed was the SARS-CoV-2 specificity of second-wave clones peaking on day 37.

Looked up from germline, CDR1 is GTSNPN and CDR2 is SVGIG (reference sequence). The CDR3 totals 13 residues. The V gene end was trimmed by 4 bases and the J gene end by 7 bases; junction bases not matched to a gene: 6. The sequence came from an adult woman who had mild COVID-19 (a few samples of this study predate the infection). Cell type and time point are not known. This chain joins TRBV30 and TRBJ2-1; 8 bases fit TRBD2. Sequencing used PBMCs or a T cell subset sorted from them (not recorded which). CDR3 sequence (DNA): TGTGCCTGGACTCACACGGGGGGGAATGAGCAGTTCTTC. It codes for CAWTHTGGNEQFF.